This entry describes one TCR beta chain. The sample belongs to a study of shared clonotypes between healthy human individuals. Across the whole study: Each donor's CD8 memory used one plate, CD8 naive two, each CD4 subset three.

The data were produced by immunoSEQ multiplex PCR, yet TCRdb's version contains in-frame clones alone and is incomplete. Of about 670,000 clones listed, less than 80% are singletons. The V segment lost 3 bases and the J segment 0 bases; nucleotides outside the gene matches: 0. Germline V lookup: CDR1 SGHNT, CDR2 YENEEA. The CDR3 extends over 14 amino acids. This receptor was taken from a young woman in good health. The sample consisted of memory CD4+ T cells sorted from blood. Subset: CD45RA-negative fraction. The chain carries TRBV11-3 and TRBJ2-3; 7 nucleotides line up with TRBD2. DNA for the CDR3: TGTGCCAGCAGCTTTAGCGGGAGCACAGATACGCAGTATTTT. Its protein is CASSFSGSTDTQYF. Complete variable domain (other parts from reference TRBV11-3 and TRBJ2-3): EAGVVQSPRYKIIEKKQPVAFWCNPISGHNTLYWYLQNLGQGPELLIRYENEEAVDDSQLPKDRFSAERLKGVDSTLKIQPAELGDSAVYLCASSFSGSTDTQYFGPGTRLTVL.